A single TCR beta chain is shown here with its context. The target antigen is unknown. These data come from a study of CD8 T cells in Susac syndrome. Findings and caveats of the study: Within total CD8+ repertoires, sixteen Susac-specific public clones were found, and within CD8+ TEMRA repertoires, about 5. Regarding the TCR sequencing and HLA analysis, the study admitted that a relatively small number of individuals were involved.

Per germline, CDR1 SGDLS and CDR2 YYNGEE. The CDR3 runs 15 residues. The junction had 6 bases not matched to a gene; V was cut back by 3 bases and J by 2 bases. From blood CD8+ and CD4+ T cells, the TCR beta chain was sequenced. An input of roughly 0.45 to 1 ug of RNA was subjected to reverse transcription using random hexamers. Amplification of TCR beta CDR3 by immunoSEQ multiplex PCR spanned 54 Vbeta and 13 Jbeta. TCRdb independently ran MiXCR on the immunoSEQ multiplex PCR reads; one entry per CDR3 protein. In the table there are approximately 87,000 distinct CDR3 sequences, about 95% of which are singletons.

V and J are TRBV9 and TRBJ2-7; 9 bases are a match to TRBD2. This TCR derives from a human donor with Susac syndrome. Material: CD8+ T cells from PBMCs. The CDR3 loop reads CASSARLADPYEQYV. The CDR3 DNA is TGTGCCAGCAGCGCCCGACTAGCGGACCCCTACGAGCAGTACGTC.